This record looks at one T cell receptor beta chain sequence and its context. The PCR had 60 Vbeta and 13 Jbeta primers. Method: immunoSEQ multiplex PCR; TCRdb's copy keeps in-frame clones and lacks some. The sample consists of 130,000 or so clones, approximately 82% of them appearing once. The sample is drawn from a study of cytomegalovirus exposure and HLA in healthy donors. Study details: A prior analysis found about 120 million unique TCR beta sequences from 150 million to 200 million T cells.

The germline CDR1 and CDR2 sequences are SNHLY and FYNNEI. The CDR3 totals 14 residues. The ends were cut back, 4 bases at V and 5 bases at J, with 11 bases in the middle. The source material was PBMCs. The rearrangement joins TRBV2 to TRBJ2-2; TRBD1 is a possible D gene (6 bases). This TCR came from a man aged 40-50 years in good health and CMV-seronegative. The chain's CDR3 is CASSVRGKTGELFF. In nucleotides, the CDR3 is TGTGCCAGCAGTGTCAGGGGAAAGACCGGGGAGCTGTTTTTT.